Given below is one T cell receptor beta chain in context. The authors' processing: Cell counts per sample came from amplifying reference gene primers. Method: immunoSEQ multiplex PCR; TCRdb's copy keeps in-frame clones and lacks some. For V, J and clone size, that table is used; D and trimming come from the DNA. Found here are approximately 210,000 clones, around 95% of them singletons; the top ten hold 0.76%. A Seattle source enrolled patients during active infection and followed them longitudinally. CDR1 and CDR2 (germline): KGHSH, LQKENI. There are 15 residues in the CDR3. With 0 bases removed from V and 7 bases from J, the gap between germline ends came to 12 bases. This sample was taken from a study of blood T cell repertoires in COVID-19.

The source of this sequence is a man aged 25-40 years with COVID-19, enrolled during active disease. The V and J genes are TRBV18 and TRBJ2-2; a possible D gene is TRBD2 (5 bases). Sample: peripheral blood. The CDR3 loop reads CASSPPDLASGELFF. The CDR3 DNA sequence: TGTGCCAGCTCACCACCGGACCTAGCTAGCGGGGAGCTGTTTTTT.